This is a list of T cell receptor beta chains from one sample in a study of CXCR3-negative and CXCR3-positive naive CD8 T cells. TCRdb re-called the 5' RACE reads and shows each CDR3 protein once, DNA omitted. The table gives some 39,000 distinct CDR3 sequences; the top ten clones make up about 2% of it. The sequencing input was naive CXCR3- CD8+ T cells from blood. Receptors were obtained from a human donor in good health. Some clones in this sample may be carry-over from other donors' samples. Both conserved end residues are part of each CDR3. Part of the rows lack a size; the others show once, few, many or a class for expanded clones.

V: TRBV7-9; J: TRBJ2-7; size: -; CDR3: CASSPYLGLAASYEQYF
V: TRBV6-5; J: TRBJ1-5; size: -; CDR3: CASRNLGQGPDQPQHF
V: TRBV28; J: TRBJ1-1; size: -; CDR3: CASRITANTEAFF
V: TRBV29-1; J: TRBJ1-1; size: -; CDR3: CSVRGLNTEAFF
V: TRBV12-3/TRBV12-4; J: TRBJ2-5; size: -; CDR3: CASSLLGQGIETQYF
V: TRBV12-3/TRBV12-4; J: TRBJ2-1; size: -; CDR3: CVSSPGTSGGDEQFF
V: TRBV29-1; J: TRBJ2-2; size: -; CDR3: CSARDSWGGELFF
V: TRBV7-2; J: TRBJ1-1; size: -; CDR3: CATTEIGGNTEAFF
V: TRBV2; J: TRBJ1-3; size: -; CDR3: CANLLTGSSGNTIYF
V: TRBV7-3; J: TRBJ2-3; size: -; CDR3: CASSWVGSGKSDTQYF
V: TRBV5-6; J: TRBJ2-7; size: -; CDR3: CASSLRGVSYEQYF
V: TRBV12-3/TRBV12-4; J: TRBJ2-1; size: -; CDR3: CAGGLAGGPGNEQFF
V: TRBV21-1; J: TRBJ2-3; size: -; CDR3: CASSKDGSWPTDTQYF
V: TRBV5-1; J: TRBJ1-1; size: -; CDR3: CASRPTGMNTEAFF
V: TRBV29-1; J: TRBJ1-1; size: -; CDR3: CSVDTMNTEAFF
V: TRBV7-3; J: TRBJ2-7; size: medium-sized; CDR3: CASSPSPNSGEQYF
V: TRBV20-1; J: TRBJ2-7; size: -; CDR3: CSARDNIFKPGPEQYF
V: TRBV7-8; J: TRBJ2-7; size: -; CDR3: CASSLNGPYEQYF
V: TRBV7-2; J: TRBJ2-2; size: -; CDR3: CASSAPYKALVGELFF
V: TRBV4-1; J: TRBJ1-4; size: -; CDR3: CASSQEQQGVAEKLFF
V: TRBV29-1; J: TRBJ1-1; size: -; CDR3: CSVDKGLLGAFF
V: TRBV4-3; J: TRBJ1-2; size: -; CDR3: CASSQDSSIQGYTF
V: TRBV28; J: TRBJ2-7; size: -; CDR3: CASSYYPSRGNEQYF
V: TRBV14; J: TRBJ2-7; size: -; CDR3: CASSHGTPGEQYF
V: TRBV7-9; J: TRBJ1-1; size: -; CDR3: CASSLDRGGFTEAFF
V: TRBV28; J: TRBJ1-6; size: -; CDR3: CASSRTGNPNSPLHF
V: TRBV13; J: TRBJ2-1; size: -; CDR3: CASSLIQDRSNEQFF
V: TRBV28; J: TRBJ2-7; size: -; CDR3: CASSLDGPLDEQYF
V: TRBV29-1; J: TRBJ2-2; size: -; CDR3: CSVVLNTGELFF
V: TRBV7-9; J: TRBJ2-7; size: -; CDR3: CASSLVGELGFGSYEQYF
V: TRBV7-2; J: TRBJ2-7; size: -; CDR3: CASSRQMVLAGGPYEQYF
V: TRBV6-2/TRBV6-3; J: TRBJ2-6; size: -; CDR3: CASDLGIVYSGANVLTF
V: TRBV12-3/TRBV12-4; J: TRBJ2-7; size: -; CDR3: CASRASGPLEQYF
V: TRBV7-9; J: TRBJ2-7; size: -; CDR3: CASSPSWTYEQYF
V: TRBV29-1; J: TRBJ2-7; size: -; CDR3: CSVVEGANEYEQYF
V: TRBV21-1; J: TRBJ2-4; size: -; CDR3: CASSRRGARGKNIQYF
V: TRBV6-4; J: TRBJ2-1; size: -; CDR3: CASSPETGGSYNEQFF
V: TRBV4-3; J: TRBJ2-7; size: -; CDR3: CASSFDGGVSEQYF
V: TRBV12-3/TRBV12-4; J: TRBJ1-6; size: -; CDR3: CASSWSGGPSPLHF
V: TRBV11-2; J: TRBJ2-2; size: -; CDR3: CASLPPRPNTGELFF
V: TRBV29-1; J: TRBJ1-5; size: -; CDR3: CSVDREEYSNQPQHF
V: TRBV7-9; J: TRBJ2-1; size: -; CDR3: CASSFSTGLSRNEQFF
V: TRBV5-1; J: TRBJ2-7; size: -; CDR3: CASSPRQDLINEQYF